The 23 T cell receptor beta chains given below trace back to one sample, sequenced in a study of T cell responses to AZD1222 COVID-19 vaccine. Data came from immunoSEQ multiplex PCR; TCRdb stores just in-frame clones and leaves some out. Among about 95,000 clones listed, 85% to 90% were seen once. The material was peripheral blood, obtained on day 0 of AZD1222 vaccination. The receptors derive from an adult in good health.

The chain joins TRBV10-3 to TRBJ1-3; maybe TRBD1 (5 bases). This CDR3 comprises 14 residues. Germline V gene sequence: CDR1 ENHRY, CDR2 SYGVKD. V gave up 8 bases and J gave up 0 bases, with 11 bases separating them. The CDR3 loop reads CAIQSDSSGNTIYF. The CDR3 DNA reads as TGTGCCATCCAGTCTGACAGCTCTGGAAACACCATATATTTT.

The chain uses TRBV19 and TRBJ1-5; the match to TRBD1 covers 7 bases. The germline CDR1 and CDR2 sequences are LNHDA and SQIVND (reference sequence). After removal of 6 bases from V and 2 bases from J, the junction contained 16 bases not matched to a gene. The CDR3 runs 18 residues. CDR3 coding DNA: TGTGCCAGTAGCCTAAGCCGGGCAGGGGGTTTGGGCAATCAGCCCCAGCATTTT. Translated: CASSLSRAGGLGNQPQHF.

The CDR3 DNA follows: TGTGCCAGCAGCTCCGACCGGGGCACTGAAGCTTTCTTT. It is translated as CASSSDRGTEAFF. This chain uses TRBV6-5 with TRBJ1-1; no clear D. Germline V gene data show CDR1 as MNHEY and CDR2 as SVGAGI. The V end lost 6 bases, the J end lost 4 bases, and 12 bases lay between the germline ends. The CDR3 has 13 residues.

The chain carries TRBV7-9 and TRBJ1-6; TRBD1 might be the D (5 bases). Trimming pared 4 bases from V and 11 bases from J, leaving 9 bases between. CDR3 length: 12 residues. The germline gives CDR1 SEHNR, CDR2 FQNEAQ (reference sequence). This CDR3 is CASSWGEAPLHF. For the CDR3, the DNA is TGTGCCAGCAGCTGGGGGGAGGCACCCCTCCACTTT.

V is TRBV2 and J is TRBJ1-2; TRBD1 might be the D (5 bases). CDR3 length: 12 residues. The germline CDR1 and CDR2 sequences are SNHLY and FYNNEI. V was trimmed by 4 bases and J by 3 bases, leaving 6 bases between them. The CDR3 loop reads CASSGQYYGYTF. CDR3 DNA: TGTGCCAGCAGTGGACAGTACTATGGCTACACCTTC. Full variable domain (remainder filled in from reference TRBV2 and TRBJ1-2): EPEVTQTPSHQVTQMGQEVILRCVPISNHLYFYWYRQILGQKVEFLVSFYNNEISEKSEIFDDQFSVERPDGSNFTLKIRSTKLEDSAMYFCASSGQYYGYTFGSGTRLTVV.

This chain uses TRBV9 with TRBJ1-1; D is undetermined. The CDR3 is made up of 14 amino acids. CDR1 is SGDLS and CDR2 is YYNGEE in the germline V gene. Trimming removed 3 bases at V and 6 bases at J, with 15 bases between. The CDR3 protein is CASSAPGSRSEAFF. In DNA form, the CDR3 reads TGTGCCAGCAGCGCCCCGGGAAGTAGGTCTGAAGCTTTCTTT.

The chain links TRBV15 to TRBJ2-3; D might be TRBD1 (6 bases). Trimming shortened V by 4 bases and J by 2 bases, and 22 bases separated the two germline ends. This CDR3 contains 18 residues. Germline V gene data show CDR1 as LNHNV and CDR2 as YYDKDF (reference sequence). The CDR3 is CATSNQRGTGHNTDTQYF. The DNA for the CDR3 is TGTGCCACCAGCAACCAGAGGGGAACGGGACACAACACAGATACGCAGTATTTT.

V gene TRBV7-9 combines with J gene TRBJ1-2; D not resolved. This CDR3 contains 13 residues. The V gene's germline CDR1 is SEHNR and CDR2 FQNEAQ (reference sequence). V shed 2 bases and J shed 4 bases, with 8 bases lying between them. CDR3 coding DNA: TGTGCCAGCAGCTTACAACCGGTCTATGGCTACACCTTC. It encodes CASSLQPVYGYTF.

The chain links TRBV24-1 to TRBJ2-1; TRBD1 matches 7 bases. The CDR3 extends over 15 amino acids. The germline V gene encodes CDR1 KGHDR and CDR2 SFDVKD. With V trimmed by 4 bases and J by 2 bases, 4 bases remained unmatched. The CDR3 sequence: CATSDFDRAYNEQFF. CDR3 coding DNA: TGTGCCACCAGTGACTTTGACAGGGCCTACAATGAGCAGTTCTTC.

The chain employs TRBV30 and TRBJ2-7; D is possibly TRBD1 or TRBD2 (6 bases each). With 4 bases removed from V and 0 bases from J, the gap between germline ends came to 22 bases. The germline V gene encodes CDR1 GTSNPN and CDR2 SVGIG (reference sequence). The CDR3 runs 17 residues. DNA of the CDR3: TGTGCCTGGAAGGGGGGCCAGAGGGGAGGAAGCTCCTACGAGCAGTACTTC. It translates to CAWKGGQRGGSSYEQYF.

The J gene is TRBJ1-6, the V gene TRBV12-5; 10 bases line up with TRBD1. Germline V gives CDR1 LGHNT, CDR2 FRNRAP. CDR3 length: 17 amino acids. Unmatched junction bases numbered 8, after V lost 1 base and J lost 8 bases. The CDR3 nucleotides are TGTGCTAGTGGTTTGGGGTGGGGACAGGGGATGTATTCACCCCTCCACTTT. This gives the protein CASGLGWGQGMYSPLHF.

The chain is built from TRBV10-2 and TRBJ1-1; no firm D call. The V end was cut by 1 base, the J end by 6 bases, with 6 bases between. The CDR3 sequence is 12 residues long. Germline CDR1 and CDR2: WSHSY and SAAADI. The CDR3 nucleotides are TGCGCCAGCAGTGAGTTAAGGGCTGAAGCTTTCTTT. It translates to CASSELRAEAFF.

The chain joins TRBV4-3 to TRBJ2-3; 7 positions match TRBD1. CDR1 and CDR2 (germline): LGHNA, YSLEER. V was pared by 5 bases and J by 4 bases, with 3 bases of the junction left unmatched. This CDR3 has 13 amino acids. Written as DNA, the CDR3 is TGCGCCAGCAGCTACAGGGGCGCAGATACGCAGTATTTT. It encodes CASSYRGADTQYF.

The genes are TRBV6-5 and TRBJ1-1, with D uncertain. Trimming pared 4 bases from V and 2 bases from J, leaving 8 bases between. The CDR3 has 13 residues. The germline CDR1 and CDR2 sequences are MNHEY and SVGAGI. The CDR3 loop is CASSFGFNTEAFF. The CDR3 coding sequence is TGTGCCAGCAGTTTCGGATTTAACACTGAAGCTTTCTTT.

V usage is TRBV11-3 and J usage is TRBJ1-3; the match to TRBD1 covers 7 bases. Germline V gene sequence: CDR1 SGHNT, CDR2 YENEEA. The CDR3 contains 15 residues. Trimming at V came to 4 bases and at J to 2 bases, leaving 5 bases not matched to a gene. The CDR3 loop is CASSSGGTAGNTIYF. The CDR3 nucleotides are TGTGCCAGCAGCTCGGGAGGGACAGCTGGAAACACCATATATTTT.

Of note for this clone: The same CDR3 arises from other DNA sequences in this sample as well. The gene calls are TRBV14 and TRBJ2-7; 9 bases are shared with TRBD2. Germline CDR1 SGHDN, CDR2 FVKESK. The CDR3 covers 18 residues. V gave up 3 bases and J gave up 5 bases; unmatched junction bases: 17. The DNA of the CDR3 is TGTGCCAGCAGCCAGGGGTCAGGGGCGCTAGCGGGGATGAACGAGCAGTACTTC. Translation gives CASSQGSGALAGMNEQYF.

V gene TRBV2 combines with J gene TRBJ1-1, with D tentatively TRBD1 (6 bases). Trimming cost V 9 bases and J 7 bases, with 12 bases left between them. Germline V gene sequence: CDR1 SNHLY, CDR2 FYNNEI. The CDR3 extends over 11 amino acids. The CDR3 loop reads CARTGTFEAFF. The CDR3, as DNA: TGTGCCAGGACCGGGACATTTGAAGCTTTCTTT.

The gene calls are TRBV6-5 and TRBJ2-3, with 8 bases that match TRBD2. Germline V gives CDR1 MNHEY, CDR2 SVGAGI. The V and J ends lost 6 bases and 8 bases, in that order; junction bases with no gene match: 7. The CDR3 runs 13 residues. The CDR3 bases are TGTGCCAGCAGATCGGGACTAGTTGCTACGCAGTATTTT. This codes for CASRSGLVATQYF.

The V and J genes are TRBV10-3 and TRBJ2-2; 7 bases agree with TRBD1. The germline V gene has CDR1 ENHRY and CDR2 SYGVKD. The junction had 12 bases not matched to a gene; V was cut back by 5 bases and J by 6 bases. The CDR3 covers 16 residues. Written as DNA, the CDR3 is TGTGCCATCAGTCGACAGGGACGAGGAGTCGCCGGGGAGCTGTTTTTT. Protein product: CAISRQGRGVAGELFF.

The chain is built from TRBV11-2 and TRBJ2-1; TRBD2 agrees at 8 bases. The CDR3 totals 14 residues. Germline V lookup: CDR1 SGHAT, CDR2 FQNNGV. V dropped 5 bases and J dropped 8; count of bases not matched to a gene: 8. DNA for the CDR3: TGTGCCAGCAGCCCCGGGAGGGACGGCCATGAGCAGTTCTTC. Its translation: CASSPGRDGHEQFF.

The chain is built from TRBV6-6 and TRBJ1-2; 7 nucleotides line up with TRBD1. V shed 6 bases, J shed 5 bases, and the junction held 12 bases outside the gene matches. In germline, CDR1 is MNHNY, CDR2 SVGAGI (reference sequence). CDR3 size: 15 residues. The DNA for the CDR3 is TGTGCCAGCAGCCGTGTACCAGGGGGAAAGTATGGCTACACCTTC. Amino acids: CASSRVPGGKYGYTF.

Turning to this clone: The sample holds other DNA sequences that translate to the same CDR3. The V call is TRBV18, the J call TRBJ2-3; TRBD2 matches at 7 bases. Trimming removed 2 bases from V and 0 bases from J; junction bases left unmatched: 2. The CDR3 is 15 amino acids. Germline CDR1 KGHSH, CDR2 LQKENI. CDR3 sequence (DNA): TGTGCCAGCTCACCATTAGCGGGTAGCACAGATACGCAGTATTTT. As protein: CASSPLAGSTDTQYF.

This chain links TRBV7-2 with TRBJ1-6, with TRBD1 matching 8 bases. The ends lost 5 bases at V and 7 bases at J; junction bases unmatched: 7. Germline lookup yields CDR1 SGHTA and CDR2 FQGNSA. The CDR3 is 15 residues long. The CDR3: CASSPWTGRNSPLHF. DNA of the CDR3: TGTGCCAGCAGCCCGTGGACAGGGAGGAATTCACCCCTCCACTTT.